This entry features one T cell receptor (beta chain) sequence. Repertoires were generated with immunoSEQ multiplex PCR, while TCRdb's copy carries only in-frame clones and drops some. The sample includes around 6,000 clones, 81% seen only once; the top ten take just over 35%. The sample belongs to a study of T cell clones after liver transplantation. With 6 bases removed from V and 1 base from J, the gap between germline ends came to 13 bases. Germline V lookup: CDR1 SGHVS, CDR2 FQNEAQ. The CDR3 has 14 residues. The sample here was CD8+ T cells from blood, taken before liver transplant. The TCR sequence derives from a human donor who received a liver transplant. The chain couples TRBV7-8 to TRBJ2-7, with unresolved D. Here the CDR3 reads CASSTEHSSYEQYF. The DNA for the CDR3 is TGTGCCAGCAGTACAGAGCACTCATCCTACGAGCAGTACTTC. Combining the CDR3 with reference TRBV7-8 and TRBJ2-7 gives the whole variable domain GAGVSQSPRYKVAKRGQDVALRCDPISGHVSLFWYQQALGQGPEFLTYFQNEAQLDKSGLPSDRFFAERPEGSVSTLKIQRTQQEDSAVYLCASSTEHSSYEQYFGPGTRLTVT.